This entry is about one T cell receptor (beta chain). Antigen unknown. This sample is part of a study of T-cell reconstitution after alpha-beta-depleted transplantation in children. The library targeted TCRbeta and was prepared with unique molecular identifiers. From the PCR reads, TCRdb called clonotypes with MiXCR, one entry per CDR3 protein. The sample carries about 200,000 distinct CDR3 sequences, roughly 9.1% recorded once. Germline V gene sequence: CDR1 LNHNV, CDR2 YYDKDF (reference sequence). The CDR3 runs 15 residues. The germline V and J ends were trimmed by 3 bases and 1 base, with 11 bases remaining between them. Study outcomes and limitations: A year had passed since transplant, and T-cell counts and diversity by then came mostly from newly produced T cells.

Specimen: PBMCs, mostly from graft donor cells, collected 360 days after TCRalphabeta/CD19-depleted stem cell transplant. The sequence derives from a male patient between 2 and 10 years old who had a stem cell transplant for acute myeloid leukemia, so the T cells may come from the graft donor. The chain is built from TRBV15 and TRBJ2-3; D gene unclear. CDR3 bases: TGTGCCACCAGCAGCGAAGATAGGGGCACAGATACGCAGTATTTT. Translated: CATSSEDRGTDTQYF.